The T cell receptor beta chain described here comes from a study of T cell responses to AZD1222 COVID-19 vaccine. Whole-study findings and limits: No day 14 peak samples; only post-peak repertoires were characterized. Baseline seropositivity characterized only six AZD1222 recipients. Clonal diversity may have been underestimated in mostly white British donors.

In regard to this clone: Antigen specificity is unknown.

Sequencing used immunoSEQ multiplex PCR; TCRdb keeps in-frame clones, though not all of them. This repertoire shows approximately 140,000 clones, under 95% found once; its top ten account for 2.5% to 3.5%. Source: peripheral blood, taken on day 0 of AZD1222 vaccination. The TCR comes from an adult in good health.

Here the CDR3 reads CASRLSSRTNGDGGGYTF. The CDR3 bases are TGTGCCAGCAGACTTAGTTCCAGGACAAACGGGGATGGGGGTGGCTACACCTTC. The chain recombines TRBV11-2 with TRBJ1-2, with D perhaps matching TRBD1 (5 bases). The CDR3 consists of 18 residues. The V end lost 6 bases, the J end lost 7 bases, and 30 bases lay between the germline ends. Germline values: CDR1 SGHAT, CDR2 FQNNGV.